One sample yielded the 2 T cell receptor beta chains listed below, sequenced in a study of blood T cells in healthy people across ages. Sample-barcoded 5' priming and a J-beta primer mix drove a second PCR of 7 to 11 cycles. TCRdb called the 5' RACE reads again in MiXCR, with one record for every CDR3 protein. Of about 730,000 distinct CDR3 sequences in the sample, about 42% were seen once. Sequencing used blood. The origin of the receptors is a woman aged 55 to 70 in good health.

This clonotype was seen at least ten times. The CDR3 spells CASSRDTQETQYF. CDR3 sequence (DNA): TGTGCCAGCAGCCGAGACACCCAAGAGACCCAGTACTTC. This chain uses TRBV4-2 with TRBJ2-5; D ambiguous. V shed 4 bases and J shed 1 base, with 7 bases lying between them. Germline values: CDR1 LGHNA, CDR2 YNFKEQ. The CDR3 extends over 13 amino acids.

Notes on this clonotype: The limits of the CDR3 on the DNA are not certain, so only TCRdb's listed CDR3 is given. The genes are TRBV12-5 and TRBJ1-2; the D call of TRBD1 is as the table states it, not checked on the DNA. Germline CDR1 is LGHNT and CDR2 is FRNRAP. The CDR3 totals 14 residues, both ends included. The CDR3 loop is CASGWVGQGAPLTF.